This entry lists 32 T cell receptor beta chains sequenced from one sample in a study of OX40 agonist ivuxolimab in advanced cancers. The method was immunoSEQ multiplex PCR; TCRdb's version includes in-frame clones alone and lacks a portion of them. This sample has about 69,000 clones, with 80% found just once. The specimen was CD4+ or CD8+ T cells sorted from blood, collected in a trial of the OX40 agonist ivuxolimab. The origin of the receptors is an adult with an advanced solid tumor such as melanoma, head and neck, liver or kidney cancer.

The CDR3 region has the DNA TGCGCCAGCAGTGATAAAGGGTCCTGGGAGTTCTTC. This gives the protein CASSDKGSWEFF. The chain carries TRBV10-2 and TRBJ2-1; D is unclear. The CDR3 is 12 amino acids. V shed 3 bases and J shed 14 bases, with 14 bases lying between them. CDR1 and CDR2 (germline): WSHSY, SAAADI.

V and J are TRBV7-2 and TRBJ2-3; TRBD2 agrees at 8 bases. V lost 3 bases, J lost 1 base, and 12 bases stayed unmatched. The CDR3 is 18 amino acids. Germline assignment: CDR1 SGHTA and CDR2 FQGNSA. For the CDR3, the DNA is TGTGCCAGCAGCTTCTCCGGACTAGCAAGGTGGGGCACAGATACGCAGTATTTT. Translation: CASSFSGLARWGTDTQYF.

This clone was counted only a few times. The chain combines TRBV7-9 with TRBJ1-1; weak D call: TRBD1 (5 bases). This CDR3 has 12 residues. V lost 0 bases, J lost 8 bases, and 7 bases lay in between. Germline V CDR1 and CDR2: SEHNR, FQNEAQ (reference sequence). The CDR3 DNA reads TGTGCCAGCAGCTTAGCGGGGGGAGAAGCTTTCTTT. Translated: CASSLAGGEAFF.

The gene calls are TRBV5-1 and TRBJ2-1, with 14 bases aligning to TRBD2. Trimming took 3 bases from V and 4 from J; bases not matched to a gene: 9. This CDR3 comprises 18 residues. From germline, CDR1 is SGHRS and CDR2 YFSETQ. CDR3 sequence (DNA): TGCGCCAGCAGCTCGGGACTAGCGGGAGCGGGTCTGTACAATGAGCAGTTCTTC. Translated, it gives CASSSGLAGAGLYNEQFF.

The gene calls are TRBV18 and TRBJ1-1; weak D call: TRBD1 (5 bases). Trimming removed 1 base from V and 2 bases from J, with 20 bases in between. Germline loops: CDR1 KGHSH, CDR2 LQKENI. The CDR3 spans 18 residues. For the CDR3, the DNA is TGTGCCAGCTCACCACGTTCAGGGAGGGAAGCTTATAACACTGAAGCTTTCTTT. This codes for CASSPRSGREAYNTEAFF. The full variable domain, completed using reference TRBV18 and TRBJ1-1, is NAGVMQNPRHLVRRRGQEARLRCSPMKGHSHVYWYRQLPEEGLKFMVYLQKENIIDESGMPKERFSAEFPKEGPSILRIQQVVRGDSAAYFCASSPRSGREAYNTEAFFGQGTRLTVV.

This chain uses TRBV5-1 with TRBJ2-7; D is perhaps TRBD2 (6 bases). Trimming took 0 bases from V and 2 from J, leaving 12 bases between them. CDR3 length: 15 residues. Germline V gene data show CDR1 as SGHRS and CDR2 as YFSETQ. CDR3 loop: CASSLGPGDTYEQYF. The CDR3 DNA reads TGCGCCAGCAGCTTGGGTCCGGGGGATACCTACGAGCAGTACTTC.

This chain connects TRBV7-3 to TRBJ2-1, with 7 bases identical to TRBD2. The CDR3 has 15 amino acids. V was pared by 0 bases and J by 10 bases, with 9 bases of the junction left unmatched. CDR1 and CDR2 from the germline V gene are SGHTA and FQGTGA. The CDR3 DNA sequence: TGTGCCAGCAGCTTAACGGCGGGGGACGACATGGAGCAGTTCTTC. It is translated as CASSLTAGDDMEQFF.

CDR3 DNA sequence: TGTGCCACCAAACCCCTAGCGGGAGGCAATGCGGAGCAGTTCTTC. Translating gives CATKPLAGGNAEQFF. V gene TRBV27 combines with J gene TRBJ2-1; 11 bases agree with TRBD2. The trim removed 10 bases at V and 10 bases at J, leaving 15 bases unmatched. Germline CDR1 is MNHEY and CDR2 is SMNVEV (reference sequence). This CDR3 has 15 amino acids.

This chain joins TRBV9 and TRBJ2-2; TRBD2 matches 9 bases. Trimming took 0 bases from V and 3 from J; bases not matched to a gene: 3. CDR3 length: 16 residues. Germline CDR1 is SGDLS and CDR2 is YYNGEE. CDR3 protein: CASSVASGAHTGELFF. The CDR3 DNA reads TGTGCCAGCAGCGTAGCTAGCGGGGCGCACACCGGGGAGCTGTTTTTT.

This clone was counted once. The chain joins TRBV7-2 to TRBJ2-7; 12 bases are shared with TRBD2. The CDR3 runs 15 residues. J gave up 6 bases and V 5 bases, and 8 bases lay outside the gene matches. The germline V gene has CDR1 SGHTA and CDR2 FQGNSA. The CDR3 spells CASSTFWTSGTEQYF. DNA of the CDR3: TGTGCCAGCAGCACTTTCTGGACTAGCGGGACCGAGCAGTACTTC.

The gene calls are TRBV5-1 and TRBJ2-5, with 9 positions matching TRBD1. Judging by the DNA end, TRBJ2-7 fits better; the J call may be wrong. The CDR3 is 15 amino acids. CDR1 SGHRS and CDR2 YFSETQ come from the germline V gene. The CDR3 loop is CASSDRGGTAYEQYF. CDR3 DNA: TGCGCCAGCAGCGACAGGGGGGGAACTGCCTACGAGCAGTACTTC.

The chain couples TRBV25-1 to TRBJ1-5, with D perhaps matching TRBD1 (6 bases). The length of the CDR3 is 15 residues. Germline V gene sequence: CDR1 MGHDK, CDR2 SYGVNS. Trimming removed 3 bases from V and 7 bases from J, with 16 bases in between. This CDR3 reads CASSDSRDIGQPQHF. The CDR3 DNA is TGTGCCAGCAGTGATTCCCGGGACATAGGGCAGCCCCAGCATTTT.

In nucleotides, the CDR3 is TGCGCCAGCAGCTTGGATATAGGGCGGAAGAATGAGCAGTTCTTC. This gives the protein CASSLDIGRKNEQFF. The V and J genes are TRBV5-1 and TRBJ2-1; D ambiguous. Looked up from germline, CDR1 is SGHRS and CDR2 is YFSETQ. V lost 0 bases to trimming and J lost 7 bases, with 14 bases between them. The CDR3 sequence is 15 residues long. The full variable domain, in which reference TRBV5-1 and TRBJ2-1 provide the parts outside the CDR3, is KAGVTQTPRYLIKTRGQQVTLSCSPISGHRSVSWYQQTPGQGLQFLFEYFSETQRNKGNFPGRFSGRQFSNSRSEMNVSTLELGDSALYLCASSLDIGRKNEQFFGPGTRLTVL.

This clone came up a few times. This chain uses TRBV6-1 with TRBJ2-7, with 7 bases lining up with TRBD1. The CDR3 has 15 amino acids. Trimming cost V 4 bases and J 2 bases; bases outside gene matches: 8. Germline loops: CDR1 MNHNS, CDR2 SASEGT. This CDR3 reads CASSATDRLTYEQYF. The CDR3 nucleotides read TGTGCCAGCAGTGCTACGGACAGGCTTACCTACGAGCAGTACTTC.

Regarding this clone: The sample has other DNA sequences that encode this CDR3 too. This chain connects TRBV18 to TRBJ2-3; 11 bases are a match to TRBD2. The trim removed 6 bases at V and 3 bases at J, leaving 2 bases unmatched. This CDR3 has 14 residues. The V gene's germline CDR1 is KGHSH and CDR2 LQKENI. The CDR3, as DNA: TGTGCCAGCTCGCGGACTAGCGGGACAGATACGCAGTATTTT. Its protein is CASSRTSGTDTQYF.

The chain recombines TRBV2 with TRBJ1-6; TRBD1 matches 8 bases. Germline V CDR1 and CDR2: SNHLY, FYNNEI. V lost 5 bases and J lost 10; bases outside the gene matches: 13. CDR3 length: 16 residues. In nucleotides, the CDR3 is TGTGCCAGCAGTCCAGGGGGCCCTACGTCCGGCTCACCCCTCCACTTT. Translating it yields CASSPGGPTSGSPLHF.

V usage is TRBV5-4 and J usage is TRBJ1-3; 10 nucleotides match TRBD1. CDR3 length equals 15 residues. From germline, CDR1 is SGHNT and CDR2 YYREEE (reference sequence). V was clipped by 5 bases and J by 3 bases; unmatched bases: 5. The CDR3 coding sequence is TGTGCCAGCAGTTCAGGGACAGGGGTTGGAAACACCATATATTTT. It is translated as CASSSGTGVGNTIYF. The variable domain in full, completed from reference TRBV5-4 and TRBJ1-3, reads ETGVTQSPTHLIKTRGQQVTLRCSSQSGHNTVSWYQQALGQGPQFIFQYYREEENGRGNFPPRFSGLQFPNYSSELNVNALELDDSALYLCASSSGTGVGNTIYFGEGSWLTVV.

V is TRBV27 and J is TRBJ2-1; D is undetermined. The V and J ends lost 0 bases and 8 bases respectively, with 8 bases between them. The CDR3 has 13 amino acids. Per germline, CDR1 MNHEY and CDR2 SMNVEV (reference sequence). CDR3 amino acids: CASSLSARDEQFF. The CDR3 DNA is TGTGCCAGCAGTTTATCAGCAAGGGATGAGCAGTTCTTC.

The rearrangement links TRBV6-5 to TRBJ1-1; D is unresolved. Per the germline V gene, CDR1 is MNHEY and CDR2 is SVGAGI. The CDR3 runs 14 residues. Trimming removed 7 bases at V and 0 bases at J, with 12 bases between. The CDR3 nucleotides are TGTGCCAGCAAAGAGAGGCAGGTGAACACTGAAGCTTTCTTT. This codes for CASKERQVNTEAFF.

The chain couples TRBV6-1 to TRBJ2-7; the D is unclear. There are 12 residues in the CDR3. Between the trimmed V and J ends, which lost 5 bases and 3 bases, there was a span of 8 bases. Germline V CDR1 and CDR2: MNHNS, SASEGT. The CDR3 is CASSLTVYEQYF. The CDR3 DNA sequence: TGTGCCAGCAGTCTCACGGTCTACGAGCAGTACTTC.

This clone showed up just a few times. The V gene is TRBV4-1, the J gene TRBJ1-3, with 7 positions matching TRBD1. This CDR3 contains 17 residues. Germline V gene lookup returns CDR1 MGHRA and CDR2 YSYEKL. V lost 3 bases and J lost 0; bases outside the gene matches: 8. The CDR3 DNA sequence: TGCGCCAGCAGCCATCTCCGGGACAGCTTCTCTGGAAACACCATATATTTT. It translates to CASSHLRDSFSGNTIYF.

The sample holds a few counts of this clone. The CDR3 sequence is CASSLVGRMDTIYF. CDR3 in DNA: TGCGCCAGCAGCTTGGTGGGGAGAATGGACACCATATATTTT. V usage is TRBV5-1 and J usage is TRBJ1-3; D is unresolved. Trimming cost V 0 bases and J 8 bases, with 12 bases left between them. CDR3 length equals 14 residues. CDR1 is SGHRS and CDR2 is YFSETQ in the germline V gene.

V gene TRBV5-1 combines with J gene TRBJ2-3; TRBD2 matches 9 bases. Germline V gene data show CDR1 as SGHRS and CDR2 as YFSETQ. Trimming cost V 0 bases and J 6 bases; bases outside gene matches: 5. CDR3 size: 15 residues. The CDR3 reads CASSLDLAGSDTQYF. The DNA of the CDR3 is TGCGCCAGCAGCTTGGATCTAGCGGGGTCCGATACGCAGTATTTT. Filled out from reference TRBV5-1 and TRBJ2-3, the complete variable domain reads KAGVTQTPRYLIKTRGQQVTLSCSPISGHRSVSWYQQTPGQGLQFLFEYFSETQRNKGNFPGRFSGRQFSNSRSEMNVSTLELGDSALYLCASSLDLAGSDTQYFGPGTRLTVL.

J is TRBJ1-4 and V is TRBV11-2, with 7 bases that match TRBD1. The CDR3 covers 14 residues. Losses at the gene ends were 4 bases for V and 4 bases for J; bases not matched to a gene: 3. The germline V gene has CDR1 SGHAT and CDR2 FQNNGV. For the CDR3, the DNA is TGTGCCAGCAGCTCGGGACAGCATAATGAAAAACTGTTTTTT. It encodes CASSSGQHNEKLFF.

The CDR3, as DNA: TGTGCCAGCAGCCCGACAGGGAAAGGGATCGAGCAGTACTTC. Its protein is CASSPTGKGIEQYF. The genes are TRBV6-6 and TRBJ2-7, with 7 bases matching TRBD1. V gave up 6 bases and J gave up 6 bases; unmatched junction bases: 11. Germline V gives CDR1 MNHNY, CDR2 SVGAGI (reference sequence). This CDR3 region has 14 residues.

This sequence joins TRBV28 and TRBJ2-5; TRBD1 matches 9 bases. Germline CDR1 reads MDHEN; CDR2 reads SYDVKM. The CDR3 extends over 15 amino acids. V dropped 2 bases and J dropped 5; count of bases not matched to a gene: 6. CDR3 in DNA: TGTGCCAGCAGTTTAGTGGACAGGGGAGCTGAGACCCAGTACTTC. This translates into CASSLVDRGAETQYF.

This clone was seen only a few times. This chain's CDR3 is CASSLGTGANQPQHF. CDR3 sequence (DNA): TGCGCCAGCAGCTTGGGGACAGGTGCCAATCAGCCCCAGCATTTT. This chain uses TRBV5-1 with TRBJ1-5; 7 nucleotides align to TRBD1. V shed 0 bases, J shed 3 bases, and the junction held 3 bases outside the gene matches. The CDR3 consists of 15 residues. CDR1 is SGHRS and CDR2 is YFSETQ in the germline V gene.

V usage is TRBV10-3 and J usage is TRBJ2-3; no firm D call. The germline gives CDR1 ENHRY, CDR2 SYGVKD. Trimming removed 4 bases at V and 5 bases at J, with 10 bases between. The CDR3 has 13 residues. Written as DNA, the CDR3 is TGTGCCATCAGTGGGGGTGGTGAAGATACGCAGTATTTT. Protein sequence: CAISGGGEDTQYF.

The gene calls are TRBV6-1 and TRBJ1-1, with D tentatively TRBD1 (5 bases). This CDR3 comprises 13 residues. Germline CDR1 reads MNHNS; CDR2 reads SASEGT. V lost 7 bases and J 3 bases, leaving 12 bases between the germline ends. DNA of the CDR3: TGTGCCAGCAAGTTCGAGGGGTACACTGAAGCTTTCTTT. Translated: CASKFEGYTEAFF.

This rearrangement joins TRBV18 to TRBJ1-1, with TRBD1 identical over 7 bases. This CDR3 has 14 residues. With 6 bases clipped from V and 1 base from J, the junction kept 5 bases outside the gene matches. The germline V gene encodes CDR1 KGHSH and CDR2 LQKENI. Written as DNA, the CDR3 is TGTGCCAGCTCCCCGGACAGGCCGAACACTGAAGCTTTCTTT. This codes for CASSPDRPNTEAFF.

The chain combines TRBV9 with TRBJ2-5, with unresolved D. This CDR3 spans 12 amino acids. Trimming pared 4 bases from V and 5 bases from J, leaving 9 bases between. Germline CDR1 is SGDLS and CDR2 is YYNGEE. In DNA form, the CDR3 reads TGTGCCAGCAGCCTCAGTGGGGAGACCCAGTACTTC. Translation gives CASSLSGETQYF.

The chain joins TRBV10-1 to TRBJ2-3; 15 nucleotides match TRBD2. Trimming removed 6 bases from V and 1 base from J; junction bases left unmatched: 8. This CDR3 contains 18 residues. Germline V CDR1 and CDR2: WNHNN, SYGVQD (reference sequence). The CDR3 region has the DNA TGCGCCAGCAGCCCCGGGACTAGCGGGAGGTGGGGCACAGATACGCAGTATTTT. Amino acid sequence: CASSPGTSGRWGTDTQYF.